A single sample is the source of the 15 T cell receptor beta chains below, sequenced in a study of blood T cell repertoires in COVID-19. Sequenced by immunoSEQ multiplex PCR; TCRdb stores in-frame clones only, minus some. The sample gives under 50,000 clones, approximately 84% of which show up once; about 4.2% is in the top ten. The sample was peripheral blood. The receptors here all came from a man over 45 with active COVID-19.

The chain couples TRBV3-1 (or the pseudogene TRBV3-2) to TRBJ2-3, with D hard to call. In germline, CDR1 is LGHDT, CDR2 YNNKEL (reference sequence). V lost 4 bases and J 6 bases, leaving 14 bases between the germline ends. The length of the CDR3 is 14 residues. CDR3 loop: CASSRGRNRDTQYF. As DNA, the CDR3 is TGTGCCAGCAGCCGAGGTAGAAACCGGGATACGCAGTATTTT.

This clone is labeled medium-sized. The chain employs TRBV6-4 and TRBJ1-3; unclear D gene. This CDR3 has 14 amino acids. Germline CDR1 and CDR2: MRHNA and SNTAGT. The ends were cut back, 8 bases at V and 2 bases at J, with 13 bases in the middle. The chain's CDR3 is CASPPSETGNTIYF. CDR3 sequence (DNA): TGTGCCAGCCCCCCTTCAGAAACTGGAAACACCATATATTTT.

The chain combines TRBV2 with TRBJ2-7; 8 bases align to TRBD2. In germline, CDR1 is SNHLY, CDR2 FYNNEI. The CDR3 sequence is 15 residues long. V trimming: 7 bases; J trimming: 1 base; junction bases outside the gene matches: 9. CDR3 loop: CASITPGGRSYEQYF. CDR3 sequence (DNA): TGTGCCAGCATCACCCCGGGGGGGAGATCCTACGAGCAGTACTTC. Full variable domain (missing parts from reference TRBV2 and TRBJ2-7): EPEVTQTPSHQVTQMGQEVILRCVPISNHLYFYWYRQILGQKVEFLVSFYNNEISEKSEIFDDQFSVERPDGSNFTLKIRSTKLEDSAMYFCASITPGGRSYEQYFGPGTRLTVT.

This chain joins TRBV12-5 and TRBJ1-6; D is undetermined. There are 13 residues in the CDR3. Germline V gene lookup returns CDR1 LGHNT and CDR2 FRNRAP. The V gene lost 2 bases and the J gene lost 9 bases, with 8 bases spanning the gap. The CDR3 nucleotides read TGTGCTAGTGGTTTGCGATTCGGTTCACCCCTCCACTTT. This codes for CASGLRFGSPLHF. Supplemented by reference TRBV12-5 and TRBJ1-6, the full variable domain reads DARVTQTPRHKVTEMGQEVTMRCQPILGHNTVFWYRQTMMQGLELLAYFRNRAPLDDSGMPKDRFSAEMPDATLATLKIQPSEPRDSAVYFCASGLRFGSPLHFGNGTRLTVT.

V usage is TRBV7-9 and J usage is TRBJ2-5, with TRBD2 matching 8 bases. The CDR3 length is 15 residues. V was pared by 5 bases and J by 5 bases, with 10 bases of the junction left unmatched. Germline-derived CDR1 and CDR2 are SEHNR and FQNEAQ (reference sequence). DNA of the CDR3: TGTGCCAGCAGCCCCCGGACTAGCTTGTTGGAGACCCAGTACTTC. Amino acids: CASSPRTSLLETQYF.

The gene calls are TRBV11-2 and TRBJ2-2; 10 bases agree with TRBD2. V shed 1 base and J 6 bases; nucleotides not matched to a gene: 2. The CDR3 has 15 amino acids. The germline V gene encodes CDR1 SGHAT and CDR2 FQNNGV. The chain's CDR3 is CASSLVSGGAGELFF. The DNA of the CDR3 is TGTGCCAGCAGCTTAGTCAGCGGGGGGGCCGGGGAGCTGTTTTTT. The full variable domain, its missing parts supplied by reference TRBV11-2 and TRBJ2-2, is EAGVAQSPRYKIIEKRQSVAFWCNPISGHATLYWYQQILGQGPKLLIQFQNNGVVDDSQLPKDRFSAERLKGVDSTLKIQPAKLEDSAVYLCASSLVSGGAGELFFGEGSRLTVL.

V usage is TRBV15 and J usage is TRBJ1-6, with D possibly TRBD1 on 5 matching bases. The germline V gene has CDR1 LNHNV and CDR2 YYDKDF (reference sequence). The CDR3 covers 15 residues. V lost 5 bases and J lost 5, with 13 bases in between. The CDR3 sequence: CATSLSGGDNSPLHF. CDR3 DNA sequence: TGTGCCACCAGCCTGTCGGGGGGGGATAATTCACCCCTCCACTTT. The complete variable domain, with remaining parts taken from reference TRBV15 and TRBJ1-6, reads DAMVIQNPRYQVTQFGKPVTLSCSQTLNHNVMYWYQQKSSQAPKLLFHYYDKDFNNEADTPDNFQSRRPNTSFCFLDIRSPGLGDTAMYLCATSLSGGDNSPLHFGNGTRLTVT.

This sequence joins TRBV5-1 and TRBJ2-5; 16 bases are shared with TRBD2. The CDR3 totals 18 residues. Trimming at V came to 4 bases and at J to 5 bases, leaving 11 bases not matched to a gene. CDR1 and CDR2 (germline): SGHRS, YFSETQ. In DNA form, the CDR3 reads TGCGCCAGCAGCACCGGGACTAGCGGGGGGGCGGGAGTTGAGACCCAGTACTTC. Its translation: CASSTGTSGGAGVETQYF.

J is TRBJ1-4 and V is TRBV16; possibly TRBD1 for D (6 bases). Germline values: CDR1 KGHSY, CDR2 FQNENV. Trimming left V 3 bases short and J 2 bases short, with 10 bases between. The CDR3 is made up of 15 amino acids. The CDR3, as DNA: TGTGCCAGCAGCCATTACAGGGTTACTAATGAAAAACTGTTTTTT. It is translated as CASSHYRVTNEKLFF.

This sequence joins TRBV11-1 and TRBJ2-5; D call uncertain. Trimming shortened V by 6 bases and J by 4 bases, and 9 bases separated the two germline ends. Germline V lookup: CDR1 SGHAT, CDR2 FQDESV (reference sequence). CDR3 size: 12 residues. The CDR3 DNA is TGTGCCAGCAGGCGCGGTCGAGAGACCCAGTACTTC. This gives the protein CASRRGRETQYF.

CDR3 loop: CASSATGNTEAFF. The CDR3 nucleotides read TGTGCCAGCAGTGCCACAGGGAACACTGAAGCTTTCTTT. The J gene is TRBJ1-1, the V gene TRBV12-3 or TRBV12-4; weak D call: TRBD1 (5 bases). The V and J ends lost 5 bases and 1 base respectively, with 8 bases between them. The CDR3 has 13 residues.

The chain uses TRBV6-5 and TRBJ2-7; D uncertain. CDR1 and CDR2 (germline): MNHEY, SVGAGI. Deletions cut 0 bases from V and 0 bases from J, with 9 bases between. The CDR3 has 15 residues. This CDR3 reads CASSYSGRYSYEQYF. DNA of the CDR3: TGTGCCAGCAGTTACTCAGGCAGGTACTCCTACGAGCAGTACTTC.

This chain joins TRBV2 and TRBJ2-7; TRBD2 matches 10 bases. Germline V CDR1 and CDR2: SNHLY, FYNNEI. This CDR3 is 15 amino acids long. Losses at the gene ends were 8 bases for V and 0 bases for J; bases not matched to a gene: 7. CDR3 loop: CASVRLAGDSYEQYF. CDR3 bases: TGTGCCAGCGTCAGACTAGCGGGTGACTCCTACGAGCAGTACTTC. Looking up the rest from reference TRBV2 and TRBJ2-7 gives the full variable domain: EPEVTQTPSHQVTQMGQEVILRCVPISNHLYFYWYRQILGQKVEFLVSFYNNEISEKSEIFDDQFSVERPDGSNFTLKIRSTKLEDSAMYFCASVRLAGDSYEQYFGPGTRLTVT.

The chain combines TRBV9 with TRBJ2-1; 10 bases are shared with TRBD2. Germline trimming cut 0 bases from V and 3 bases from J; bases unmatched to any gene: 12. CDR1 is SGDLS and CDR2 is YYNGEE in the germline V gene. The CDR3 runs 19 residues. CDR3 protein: CASSVEPLAGKGDYNEQFF. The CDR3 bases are TGTGCCAGCAGCGTAGAACCACTAGCGGGGAAAGGGGACTACAATGAGCAGTTCTTC.

In DNA form, the CDR3 reads TGTGCCAGCAGATTCGGACAGTATAATTCACCCCTCCACTTT. Amino acid sequence: CASRFGQYNSPLHF. V is TRBV27 and J is TRBJ1-6, with a possible D match to TRBD1 (6 bases). Trimming cost V 6 bases and J 4 bases, with 10 bases left between them. Germline CDR1 is MNHEY and CDR2 is SMNVEV (reference sequence). There are 14 residues in the CDR3.